The T cell receptor (beta chain) under discussion was sequenced for a study of spatial heterogeneity in lung cancer. The study's findings and limits: Circulating ubiquitous expanded tumor TCRs were observed more frequently at resection than at follow-up.

The time point here: sample taken at primary tumor resection. MiXCR, run by TCRdb on the 5' RACE reads, gives a single entry per CDR3 protein. This sample has about 38,000 distinct CDR3 sequences; about 5.2% occur once, and the top ten carry about a quarter. This clonotype showed up many times. The target antigen is unknown. The length of the CDR3 is 11 residues. Germline loops: CDR1 SEHNR, CDR2 FQNEAQ (reference sequence). Trimming pared 10 bases from V and 4 bases from J, leaving 10 bases between. The TCR sequence derives from a female donor with early-stage non-small cell lung cancer. The sequenced sample was PBMCs, obtained at surgery. The rearrangement links TRBV7-9 to TRBJ1-1; D call uncertain. The CDR3 protein is CATRAFTEAFF. The CDR3, as DNA: TGTGCCACCCGCGCCTTCACTGAAGCTTTCTTT.